The next 31 T cell receptor beta chains were all read from a single sample in a study of blood T cell repertoires in COVID-19. Sequencing used immunoSEQ multiplex PCR; TCRdb keeps in-frame clones, though not all of them. The sample lists around 94,000 clones; about 90% were seen once. The specimen was peripheral blood. These TCRs come from a man younger than 35 with acute or convalescent COVID-19.

The chain combines TRBV5-4 with TRBJ2-2; possibly TRBD2 for D (6 bases). Per germline, CDR1 SGHNT and CDR2 YYREEE (reference sequence). The CDR3 is 15 amino acids. V was clipped by 4 bases and J by 7 bases, with 17 bases between them. The CDR3 DNA follows: TGTGCCAGCAGCCCGGGACTCAATAGGGACGGGGAGCTGTTTTTT. Its protein product is CASSPGLNRDGELFF.

The chain couples TRBV29-1 to TRBJ1-3; a possible D gene is TRBD1 (5 bases). CDR3 length equals 13 residues. Trimming removed 6 bases at V and 4 bases at J, with 13 bases between. Per germline, CDR1 SQVTM and CDR2 ANQGSEA. The CDR3 sequence: CSVTGAAGNTIYF. CDR3 DNA: TGCAGCGTGACTGGGGCAGCCGGAAACACCATATATTTT.

V usage is TRBV24-1 and J usage is TRBJ1-2, with D uncertain. This CDR3 has 12 residues. Germline V gene sequence: CDR1 KGHDR, CDR2 SFDVKD. V shed 10 bases and J shed 4 bases, with 12 bases lying between them. The CDR3 region is CATPSGSYGYTF. In nucleotides, the CDR3 is TGTGCCACGCCCTCGGGTAGCTATGGCTACACCTTC.

The V call is TRBV5-1, the J call TRBJ2-3; possibly TRBD1 for D (5 bases). CDR3 length: 15 residues. The V and J ends lost 1 base and 0 bases respectively, with 9 bases between them. Germline values: CDR1 SGHRS, CDR2 YFSETQ. The CDR3 sequence is CASSLYGASTDTQYF. CDR3 bases: TGCGCCAGCAGCTTGTATGGGGCTAGCACAGATACGCAGTATTTT.

This chain uses TRBV10-3 with TRBJ1-1; no reliable D call. This CDR3 is 14 amino acids long. With 3 bases removed from V and 4 bases from J, the gap between germline ends came to 12 bases. The germline V gene encodes CDR1 ENHRY and CDR2 SYGVKD. CDR3 region: CAISDQMRATEAFF. CDR3 DNA: TGTGCCATCAGTGACCAGATGAGGGCCACTGAAGCTTTCTTT.

This clone was observed a few times. The chain links TRBV19 to TRBJ2-7; the D is unclear. Trimming took off 5 bases at V and 0 bases at J, with 11 bases between the two ends. Germline CDR1 and CDR2: LNHDA and SQIVND (reference sequence). This CDR3 contains 14 residues. The CDR3 DNA follows: TGTGCCAGTAGTCAGGCGTACAGCTCCTACGAGCAGTACTTC. It encodes CASSQAYSSYEQYF.

The chain links TRBV13 to TRBJ1-2; 7 bases are a match to TRBD1. This CDR3 spans 16 amino acids. The trim removed 0 bases at V and 1 base at J, leaving 5 bases unmatched. CDR1 PRHDT and CDR2 FYEKMQ come from the germline V gene (reference sequence). The CDR3 DNA is TGTGCCAGCAGCTTAGGGCGACAGGGCCTTAACTATGGCTACACCTTC. It encodes CASSLGRQGLNYGYTF.

The count of this clone is one. The rearrangement links TRBV19 to TRBJ2-4; the match to TRBD2 covers 9 bases. The CDR3 is made up of 14 amino acids. Germline values: CDR1 LNHDA, CDR2 SQIVND (reference sequence). The V and J ends lost 6 bases and 8 bases, in that order; junction bases with no gene match: 8. CDR3 DNA sequence: TGTGCCAGTAGAGGGGCGGGAGGGCTGGACATTCAGTACTTC. Translation gives CASRGAGGLDIQYF.

The chain recombines TRBV3-1 (or the pseudogene TRBV3-2) with TRBJ2-7, with a tentative D call TRBD2 (5 bases). Germline CDR1 is LGHDT and CDR2 is YNNKEL (reference sequence). The CDR3 runs to 11 residues. Trimming shortened V by 1 base and J by 13 bases, and 11 bases separated the two germline ends. The CDR3 region has the DNA TGTGCCAGCAGCCAAGTAGGGAGACGATACTTC. Translation gives CASSQVGRRYF.

The rearrangement joins TRBV5-1 to TRBJ1-2, with 7 positions matching TRBD1. Trimming cost V 1 base and J 6 bases; bases outside gene matches: 3. The CDR3 runs 13 residues. Looked up from germline, CDR1 is SGHRS and CDR2 is YFSETQ. The CDR3 nucleotides read TGCGCCAGCAGCTTGCCGACAGGGAATGGCTACACCTTC. This encodes CASSLPTGNGYTF.

The chain carries TRBV3-1 (or the pseudogene TRBV3-2) and TRBJ2-2, with 8 nucleotides matching TRBD2. Germline CDR1 LGHDT, CDR2 YNNKEL (reference sequence). V was clipped by 2 bases and J by 8 bases; unmatched bases: 10. The CDR3 is made up of 16 amino acids. As DNA, the CDR3 is TGTGCCAGCAGCCAATTGGGACTAGGTGGTTCTGGGGAGCTGTTTTTT. Amino acids: CASSQLGLGGSGELFF.

This chain joins TRBV7-9 and TRBJ2-6, with D tentatively TRBD1 (5 bases). The CDR3 loop spans 16 amino acids. Per germline, CDR1 SEHNR and CDR2 FQNEAQ (reference sequence). V lost 2 bases and J lost 0, with 8 bases in between. The CDR3 coding sequence is TGTGCCAGCAGCTTACAGGGCGGCTCTGGGGCCAACGTCCTGACTTTC. Protein sequence: CASSLQGGSGANVLTF.

The rearrangement joins TRBV5-1 to TRBJ2-7, with 9 bases aligning to TRBD1. CDR1 is SGHRS and CDR2 is YFSETQ in the germline V gene. CDR3 length: 16 amino acids. Unmatched junction bases numbered 14, after V lost 4 bases and J lost 6 bases. The CDR3, as DNA: TGCGCCAGCAGCCTCACCCCCGGGACAGGGATACGCGAGCAGTACTTC. Its protein is CASSLTPGTGIREQYF.

The CDR3 is CASSTDPDYGYTF. The CDR3, as DNA: TGCGCCAGCAGCACAGACCCCGACTATGGCTACACCTTC. The genes are TRBV5-1 and TRBJ1-2; D unresolved. The CDR3 length is 13 residues. In germline, CDR1 is SGHRS, CDR2 YFSETQ. The germline V and J ends were trimmed by 4 bases and 3 bases, with 10 bases remaining between them.

The gene calls are TRBV27 and TRBJ1-5, with D perhaps matching TRBD1 (5 bases). V was shortened by 1 base and J by 2 bases, with 15 bases between the two germline ends. The CDR3 sequence is 17 residues long. Germline assignment: CDR1 MNHEY and CDR2 SMNVEV (reference sequence). Here the CDR3 reads CASSLFFSGKGNQPQHF. Here the CDR3 DNA reads TGTGCCAGCAGTTTATTCTTTTCAGGGAAGGGCAATCAGCCCCAGCATTTT.

The rearrangement joins TRBV6-4 to TRBJ1-1; a possible D gene is TRBD1 (5 bases). Per the germline V gene, CDR1 is MRHNA and CDR2 is SNTAGT. The CDR3 contains 15 residues. The V and J ends lost 4 bases and 0 bases respectively, with 12 bases between them. CDR3 in DNA: TGTGCCAGCAGTGTGAATGCAGGGATGAACACTGAAGCTTTCTTT. Its protein product is CASSVNAGMNTEAFF.

V is TRBV3-1 (or the pseudogene TRBV3-2) and J is TRBJ2-7; D is possibly TRBD2 (6 bases). Between the trimmed V and J ends, which lost 4 bases and 7 bases, there was a span of 14 bases. Looked up from germline, CDR1 is LGHDT and CDR2 is YNNKEL (reference sequence). The CDR3 runs 13 residues. The CDR3 loop reads CASSLAGFAEQYF. The CDR3 DNA reads as TGTGCCAGCAGCCTCGCGGGATTCGCGGAGCAGTACTTC.

This clone was picked up a small number of times. This chain links TRBV19 with TRBJ2-2, with a weak D call TRBD1 (6 bases). The CDR3 extends over 13 amino acids. The V gene's germline CDR1 is LNHDA and CDR2 SQIVND (reference sequence). Trimming stripped 7 bases from V and 5 bases from J, with 11 bases between. The CDR3 region is CASTPQGTGELFF. CDR3 DNA sequence: TGTGCCAGTACCCCTCAGGGGACCGGGGAGCTGTTTTTT.

The V gene is TRBV30, the J gene TRBJ1-1; a possible D gene is TRBD1 (6 bases). Per the germline V gene, CDR1 is GTSNPN and CDR2 is SVGIG (reference sequence). The CDR3 is 10 residues long. V lost 6 bases to trimming and J lost 10 bases, with 12 bases between them. CDR3 residues: CACEQGRAFF. DNA for the CDR3: TGTGCCTGTGAACAGGGTAGAGCTTTCTTT.

V and J are TRBV5-1 and TRBJ1-3; D uncertain. The CDR3 covers 16 residues. Trimming removed 1 base from V and 0 bases from J, with 11 bases in between. CDR1 and CDR2 from the germline V gene are SGHRS and YFSETQ. The chain's CDR3 is CASSLTSDFSGNTIYF. CDR3 nucleotides: TGCGCCAGCAGCTTGACTTCGGACTTCTCTGGAAACACCATATATTTT.

The J gene is TRBJ2-3, the V gene TRBV9; possibly TRBD2 for D (6 bases). Germline CDR1 reads SGDLS; CDR2 reads YYNGEE. V lost 3 bases and J lost 2, with 10 bases in between. The CDR3 sequence is 14 residues long. The CDR3 loop is CASSAGLPTDTQYF. The CDR3 DNA sequence: TGTGCCAGCAGCGCGGGACTGCCCACAGATACGCAGTATTTT. The whole variable domain, remainder taken from reference TRBV9 and TRBJ2-3, is DSGVTQTPKHLITATGQRVTLRCSPRSGDLSVYWYQQSLDQGLQFLIQYYNGEERAKGNILERFSAQQFPDLHSELNLSSLELGDSALYFCASSAGLPTDTQYFGPGTRLTVL.

The CDR3 reads CASSPTGDYGYTF. The CDR3, as DNA: TGTGCCAGCTCACCGACAGGGGACTATGGCTACACCTTC. The gene calls are TRBV18 and TRBJ1-2, with 8 bases fitting TRBD1. V lost 3 bases, J lost 3 bases, and 0 bases stayed unmatched. Germline assignment: CDR1 KGHSH and CDR2 LQKENI. This CDR3 has 13 residues.

V usage is TRBV2 and J usage is TRBJ1-5; D remains ambiguous. This CDR3 spans 12 amino acids. V gave up 6 bases and J gave up 0 bases, with 3 bases separating them. Germline values: CDR1 SNHLY, CDR2 FYNNEI. The CDR3 protein is CASSRSNQPQHF. The DNA of the CDR3 is TGTGCCAGCAGCCGTAGCAATCAGCCCCAGCATTTT.

V usage is TRBV6-4 and J usage is TRBJ1-2; no clear D gene. Trimming took 3 bases from V and 5 from J, leaving 13 bases between them. The CDR3 spans 14 residues. CDR1 MRHNA and CDR2 SNTAGT come from the germline V gene. The CDR3 region has the DNA TGTGCCAGCAGTGAAGCCCCAGGCCCATATGGCTACACCTTC. This encodes CASSEAPGPYGYTF.

V and J are TRBV24-1 and TRBJ1-2; 8 bases match TRBD1. Germline CDR1 and CDR2: KGHDR and SFDVKD. The CDR3 runs to 15 residues. The junction had 3 bases not matched to a gene; V was cut back by 1 base and J by 3 bases. The CDR3 region has the DNA TGTGCCACCAGTGATTTCAGGACAGGGCACTATGGCTACACCTTC. Encoded protein: CATSDFRTGHYGYTF.

This clone was seen only a few times. This chain connects TRBV12-5 to TRBJ2-1, with D tentatively TRBD1 (6 bases). The germline gives CDR1 LGHNT, CDR2 FRNRAP. The CDR3 contains 14 residues. With 7 bases removed from V and 7 bases from J, the gap between germline ends came to 17 bases. CDR3 in DNA: TGTGCTAGTGCCACGCAGGGGAACGGGAATGAGCAGTTCTTC. It yields the protein CASATQGNGNEQFF. Combining the CDR3 with reference TRBV12-5 and TRBJ2-1 gives the whole variable domain DARVTQTPRHKVTEMGQEVTMRCQPILGHNTVFWYRQTMMQGLELLAYFRNRAPLDDSGMPKDRFSAEMPDATLATLKIQPSEPRDSAVYFCASATQGNGNEQFFGPGTRLTVL.

This chain connects TRBV30 to TRBJ2-3; 12 bases line up with TRBD2. The CDR3 consists of 15 residues. Germline CDR1 is GTSNPN and CDR2 is SVGIG (reference sequence). Trimming at V came to 4 bases and at J to 5 bases, leaving 7 bases not matched to a gene. The CDR3 is CAWTDLAGGRDTQYF. The CDR3 DNA follows: TGTGCCTGGACCGATCTAGCGGGGGGGCGAGATACGCAGTATTTT.

The rearrangement links TRBV6-5 to TRBJ1-6; 8 bases are shared with TRBD1. After removal of 7 bases from V and 8 bases from J, the junction contained 7 bases not matched to a gene. Germline V CDR1 and CDR2: MNHEY, SVGAGI. The CDR3 length is 14 residues. The CDR3 region has the DNA TGTGCCAGCAATCGACAGGGGTTCGATTCACCCCTCCACTTT. Translating gives CASNRQGFDSPLHF.

This clone was observed a handful of times. The V gene is TRBV3-1 (or the pseudogene TRBV3-2), the J gene TRBJ1-1; 8 nucleotides match TRBD1. J lost 0 bases, V lost 4 bases, and 7 bases had no gene match. Germline V gives CDR1 LGHDT, CDR2 YNNKEL (reference sequence). The CDR3 runs to 16 residues. Here the CDR3 reads CASSRRTGRMNTEAFF. The CDR3 nucleotides read TGTGCCAGCAGCCGTCGGACAGGGAGAATGAACACTGAAGCTTTCTTT.

This chain links TRBV2 with TRBJ1-6; the match to TRBD1 covers 9 bases. This CDR3 has 14 residues. Germline values: CDR1 SNHLY, CDR2 FYNNEI. V dropped 3 bases and J dropped 10; count of bases not matched to a gene: 4. This CDR3 reads CASSESDRGSPLHF. The CDR3, as DNA: TGTGCCAGCAGTGAGTCGGACAGGGGATCACCCCTCCACTTT.

The chain combines TRBV24-1 with TRBJ2-6; possibly TRBD1 for D (5 bases). This CDR3 has 17 amino acids. Germline V lookup: CDR1 KGHDR, CDR2 SFDVKD. Trimming stripped 7 bases from V and 0 bases from J, with 15 bases between. In DNA form, the CDR3 reads TGTGCCACCAGCGATAATGGACATTTCTCTGGGGCCAACGTCCTGACTTTC. This codes for CATSDNGHFSGANVLTF.